Presented here are 17 T cell receptor beta chains from one specimen sequenced in a study of control samples from healthy donors and cancer patients. TCRdb keeps only in-frame clones here, not all; method: immunoSEQ multiplex PCR. The sample comprises around 2,200 clones, less than 98% of which are singletons, and approximately 1.9% rests with the top ten. Sequenced sample: PBMCs. These receptors all come from a man aged 70-80 years with head and neck cancer.

V gene TRBV21-1 combines with J gene TRBJ1-5. TRBV21-1 represents a pseudogene. The CDR3 has 15 amino acids. CDR3: CASSKARRINQPQHF. Here the CDR3 DNA reads TGTGCCAGCAGCAAAGCGCGACGGATCAATCAGCCCCAGCATTTT.

The chain employs TRBV21-1 and TRBJ1-5; the DNA was not used to check the table's D call, TRBD1. TRBV21-1 corresponds to a pseudogene. CDR3 length: 13 amino acids. The CDR3 coding sequence is TGTGCCAGCAGCCAGGGGGGTGGTCAGCCCCAGCATTTT. It codes for CASSQGGGQPQHF.

This clone was found once. The gene calls are TRBV5-1 and TRBJ1-1, with 9 bases that match TRBD1. This CDR3 has 16 residues. V was pared by 0 bases and J by 2 bases, with 5 bases of the junction left unmatched. The V gene's germline CDR1 is SGHRS and CDR2 YFSETQ. The CDR3 region is CASSLGTGVGNTEAFF. The CDR3, as DNA: TGCGCCAGCAGCTTGGGGACAGGGGTGGGAAACACTGAAGCTTTCTTT.

The gene calls are TRBV11-3 and TRBJ2-7, with 12 bases lining up with TRBD1. The length of the CDR3 is 16 residues. CDR1 and CDR2 (germline): SGHNT, YENEEA. The junction had 8 bases not matched to a gene; V was cut back by 1 base and J by 7 bases. The CDR3 loop reads CASSLVPGTGGGEQYF. DNA for the CDR3: TGTGCCAGCAGCTTAGTGCCGGGGACAGGGGGCGGGGAGCAGTACTTC.

The V gene is TRBV2, the J gene TRBJ2-1, with D tentatively TRBD2 (5 bases). The CDR3 sequence is 14 residues long. Trimming pared 6 bases from V and 2 bases from J, leaving 11 bases between. Germline-derived CDR1 and CDR2 are SNHLY and FYNNEI. The CDR3 loop reads CASRGMGAYNEQFF. The CDR3 DNA reads TGTGCCAGCAGGGGGATGGGAGCCTACAATGAGCAGTTCTTC. Complete variable domain (other parts from reference TRBV2 and TRBJ2-1): EPEVTQTPSHQVTQMGQEVILRCVPISNHLYFYWYRQILGQKVEFLVSFYNNEISEKSEIFDDQFSVERPDGSNFTLKIRSTKLEDSAMYFCASRGMGAYNEQFFGPGTRLTVL.

This clone was recorded only once. The J gene is TRBJ2-1, the V gene TRBV19; D unresolved. V lost 6 bases and J 0 bases, leaving 18 bases between the germline ends. Germline V gene lookup returns CDR1 LNHDA and CDR2 SQIVND (reference sequence). This CDR3 comprises 17 residues. The CDR3: CASSPGPGPNSYNEQFF. The CDR3 region has the DNA TGTGCCAGTAGCCCCGGGCCAGGCCCTAACTCCTACAATGAGCAGTTCTTC.

The chain has TRBV6-5 and TRBJ1-2, with D possibly TRBD1 on 6 matching bases. The CDR3 loop spans 13 amino acids. The V gene's germline CDR1 is MNHEY and CDR2 SVGAGI. Trimming pared 4 bases from V and 1 base from J, leaving 7 bases between. The CDR3 coding sequence is TGTGCCAGCAGTTCAGGGGTTAACTATGGCTACACCTTC. This sequence encodes CASSSGVNYGYTF.

This clone appeared once. The rearrangement joins TRBV5-1 to TRBJ2-3; tentatively, D is TRBD2 (6 bases). The V gene lost 4 bases and the J gene lost 2 bases, with 14 bases spanning the gap. This CDR3 has 15 amino acids. CDR1 is SGHRS, CDR2 YFSETQ, per germline. The CDR3 loop is CASSPGVGYTDTQYF. The CDR3 region has the DNA TGCGCCAGCAGCCCGGGGGTCGGGTACACAGATACGCAGTATTTT.

The chain carries TRBV24-1 and TRBJ2-2; 8 nucleotides match TRBD1. The CDR3 has 16 residues. V shed 4 bases and J 5 bases; nucleotides not matched to a gene: 8. Germline lookup yields CDR1 KGHDR and CDR2 SFDVKD. The CDR3, as DNA: TGTGCCACCAGTGAGTCCGGGACAGGAGGAACCGGGGAGCTGTTTTTT. Amino acid sequence: CATSESGTGGTGELFF.

The rearrangement joins TRBV9 to TRBJ2-5, with unresolved D. V was trimmed by 3 bases and J by 1 base, leaving 7 bases between them. Germline CDR1 SGDLS, CDR2 YYNGEE. This CDR3 spans 13 amino acids. DNA of the CDR3: TGTGCCAGCAGCGCCGTTCCCCAAGAGACCCAGTACTTC. It yields the protein CASSAVPQETQYF.

The chain uses TRBV19 and TRBJ2-5, with 9 bases lining up with TRBD1. With V trimmed by 6 bases and J by 5 bases, 19 bases remained unmatched. Germline V gene data show CDR1 as LNHDA and CDR2 as SQIVND (reference sequence). CDR3 length equals 18 residues. CDR3 region: CASRAGTGRSNHRETQYF. The CDR3 DNA reads as TGTGCCAGTAGAGCGGGGACAGGGCGGAGTAACCATAGGGAGACCCAGTACTTC.

The chain couples TRBV18 to TRBJ1-2, with TRBD1 identical over 9 bases. The CDR3 runs 15 residues. The V and J ends lost 5 bases and 7 bases, in that order; junction bases with no gene match: 11. CDR1 KGHSH and CDR2 LQKENI come from the germline V gene. The CDR3 nucleotides read TGTGCCAGCTCAGCCTCACAGGGGGCGCCTCTTGGCTACACCTTC. Amino acid sequence: CASSASQGAPLGYTF.

The rearrangement uses TRBV18 and TRBJ2-1, with TRBD1 identical over 11 bases. V dropped 4 bases and J dropped 7; count of bases not matched to a gene: 6. Germline loops: CDR1 KGHSH, CDR2 LQKENI. This CDR3 is built from 15 residues. In DNA, the CDR3 is TGTGCCAGCTCACGACGGGACAGGGGGTCGAATGAGCAGTTCTTC. Amino acid sequence: CASSRRDRGSNEQFF.

CDR3 DNA: TGTGCCAGCAGTGGGACAGGGGGCAAAGAGACCCAGTACTTC. As protein: CASSGTGGKETQYF. This chain uses TRBV2 with TRBJ2-5, with 11 bases fitting TRBD1. CDR3 size: 14 residues. Per germline, CDR1 SNHLY and CDR2 FYNNEI. V was clipped by 4 bases and J by 3 bases; unmatched bases: 1.

The V call is TRBV28, the J call TRBJ1-6; 8 positions agree with TRBD1. CDR1 and CDR2 (germline): MDHEN, SYDVKM. The CDR3 consists of 15 residues. With 7 bases clipped from V and 17 bases from J, the junction kept 19 bases outside the gene matches. The CDR3 region has the DNA TGTGCCAGCACCCCAAGGGACAGGCCCTCCGGGGGGTTCCACTTT. This gives the protein CASTPRDRPSGGFHF.

The chain carries TRBV28 and TRBJ2-1, with D possibly TRBD2 on 5 matching bases. The germline CDR1 and CDR2 sequences are MDHEN and SYDVKM. The CDR3 has 15 amino acids. The V end lost 3 bases, the J end lost 2 bases, and 11 bases lay between the germline ends. CDR3 protein: CASSFSLAPYNEQFF. In DNA form, the CDR3 reads TGTGCCAGCAGTTTTAGTCTAGCCCCCTACAATGAGCAGTTCTTC.

The chain combines TRBV5-1 with TRBJ1-1; the match to TRBD1 covers 8 bases. Trimming took 2 bases from V and 4 from J; bases not matched to a gene: 7. Germline-derived CDR1 and CDR2 are SGHRS and YFSETQ. This CDR3 is built from 15 residues. CDR3 in DNA: TGCGCCAGCAGCTTTCGACAGGGGCTGTTCACTGAAGCTTTCTTT. Its translation is CASSFRQGLFTEAFF.